The clone carrying this TCR beta chain was recorded at least ten times. Antigen unknown. This entry is derived from a study of blood T cells in healthy people across ages. The study's findings and limits: PBMCs were not sorted, which prevented a conclusive comparison of naive versus antigen-experienced cells.

The CDR3 covers 13 residues. Trimming cost V 3 bases and J 4 bases, with 8 bases left between them. The germline V gene encodes CDR1 SEHNR and CDR2 FQNEAQ (reference sequence). With a J-beta primer mix and a sample-barcoded 5' primer, a second PCR ran about 7 to 11 cycles. TCRdb itself ran the 5' RACE reads through MiXCR, one entry per CDR3 protein. The sample has about 650,000 distinct CDR3 sequences, about 32% seen once. This TCR came from a woman aged 80 or older in good health. Sequencing input: blood. The chain joins TRBV7-9 to TRBJ2-3; D may be TRBD1 or TRBD2 (5 bases each). CDR3 region: CASSFGGPDTQYF. The CDR3 nucleotides read TGTGCCAGCAGCTTTGGGGGTCCAGATACGCAGTATTTT. The whole variable domain, filled in from reference TRBV7-9 and TRBJ2-3, reads DTGVSQNPRHKITKRGQNVTFRCDPISEHNRLYWYRQTLGQGPEFLTYFQNEAQLEKSRLLSDRFSAERPKGSFSTLEIQRTEQGDSAMYLCASSFGGPDTQYFGPGTRLTVL.